Described below is a single TCR beta chain sequence and its context. Its target is unknown. The record originates from a study of T cells in Graves' hyperthyroidism and ophthalmopathy. Regions amplified from RNA transcripts were the TCR beta CDR3 regions. The TCR CDR3 was amplified in a first-round RT-PCR using the HTBI primer set. Each CDR3 protein gets one entry after TCRdb re-called the multiplex PCR reads with MiXCR. The sample lists about 480,000 distinct CDR3 sequences; roughly 25% were seen once. Germline assignment: CDR1 MNHEY and CDR2 SVGEGT. Trimming removed 4 bases from V and 2 bases from J, with 11 bases in between. The CDR3 is 15 amino acids. Study results and limitations: Blood also contained most expanded thyroid clonotypes above 0.001.

Sequenced material: blood. The sequence came from a woman aged 25 to 39 with Graves' ophthalmopathy. V usage is TRBV6-2 or TRBV6-3 and J usage is TRBJ2-2; tentative D call: TRBD2 (7 bases). CDR3 loop: CASSSGGQNTGELFF. CDR3 DNA: TGTGCCAGCAGTTCGGGGGGCCAAAACACCGGGGAGCTGTTTTTT.